This entry lists 4 T cell receptor beta chains sequenced from one sample in a study of shared clonotypes between healthy human individuals. Some clones are missing from TCRdb's copy, which holds only in-frame ones; the method was immunoSEQ multiplex PCR. The data show more than 2,000,000 clones, with over 85% seen just once and around 0.15% held by the top ten. Sequences were obtained from naive CD4+ T cells sorted from blood. Subset here: CD45RA+ positively selected. The receptor source for this set is a man between 18 and 29 years old in good health.

The chain is built from TRBV19 and TRBJ1-2; maybe TRBD1 (5 bases). CDR3 size: 12 residues. CDR1 and CDR2 (germline): LNHDA, SQIVND (reference sequence). V was trimmed by 3 bases and J by 8 bases, leaving 10 bases between them. CDR3 bases: TGTGCCAGTAGTATTTGGCAGGGAGGCTACACCTTC. Translation: CASSIWQGGYTF.

Only one count was recorded for this clone. The chain employs TRBV6-4 and TRBJ2-2, with D perhaps matching TRBD2 (6 bases). The CDR3 runs to 14 residues. Germline V gene sequence: CDR1 MRHNA, CDR2 SNTAGT. V dropped 8 bases and J dropped 4 bases, with 14 bases sitting between them. DNA for the CDR3: TGTGCCAGCGGTCAGGGAGCGGGCACCGGGGAGCTGTTTTTT. This translates into CASGQGAGTGELFF.

This clone has just one count. The chain is built from TRBV5-6 and TRBJ1-3; the D is unclear. V lost 7 bases and J 2 bases, leaving 10 bases between the germline ends. CDR1 is SGHDT and CDR2 is YYEEEE in the germline V gene. The CDR3 has 13 amino acids. In DNA form, the CDR3 reads TGTGCCAGCGGTAACAGCGCTGGAAACACCATATATTTT. It is translated as CASGNSAGNTIYF.

Written as DNA, the CDR3 is TGTGCCAGCAGTTTGAGCGGGCCTGGGAAAAAAGAGACCCAGTACTTC. It yields the protein CASSLSGPGKKETQYF. This sequence joins TRBV6-5 and TRBJ2-5; tentative D call: TRBD2 (6 bases). This CDR3 has 16 residues. The V gene's germline CDR1 is MNHEY and CDR2 SVGAGI. The V end was cut by 4 bases, the J end by 3 bases, with 18 bases between.